This TCR beta chain was captured by sequencing in a study of cytomegalovirus exposure and HLA in healthy donors. Study-wide context: A previous analysis identified 90 million to 140 million unique TCR beta sequences derived from approximately 190 million T cells.

13 Jbeta primers and 60 Vbeta primers were used for the PCR. Original data processing: A later analysis tallied 65 million to 85 million unique TCR beta chains, approximately 10 million of them shared. Profiled with immunoSEQ multiplex PCR; TCRdb holds only in-frame clones, not every one. Clonal size and the V and J genes are those of that table, whereas D and trimming came from the DNA. The sample records fewer than 200,000 clones, more than 80% being singletons. Per the germline V gene, CDR1 is SGHAT and CDR2 is FQNNGV. Trimming took off 5 bases at V and 3 bases at J, with 7 bases between the two ends. The CDR3 spans 12 residues. Findings and limits, study-wide: Across donors, presence/absence analyses took sequencing depth to be roughly uniform.

Comment on this clone: Its antigen is not known.

Sample: PBMCs. This chain uses TRBV11-2 with TRBJ1-2, with D unclear. The sequence came from a boy younger than 18 in good health and CMV-seronegative. CDR3 coding DNA: TGTGCCAGCAGCCCTAAATACTATGGCTACACCTTC. Protein product: CASSPKYYGYTF.